This TCR beta chain was recovered during a study of T cell repertoires in cytomegalovirus infection. Study-wide background: Public TCR beta signatures were indicative of both CMV infection and a matching HLA type. General observations from the study: The ex vivo response was dominated by HLA-C-restricted CMV-specific TCR beta clonotypes. Carriage of CMV together with the relevant HLA was identifiable through cumulative public TCR beta family frequency.

MiXCR, applied by TCRdb to the reads, yields one record per CDR3 protein. Of 200,000 to 250,000 distinct CDR3 sequences detected, roughly 20% appear once; the ten largest clones hold 18%. Germline V gives CDR1 SEHNR, CDR2 FQNEAQ (reference sequence). Unmatched junction bases numbered 4, after V lost 6 bases and J lost 5 bases. The CDR3 loop spans 13 amino acids. With regard to this clonotype: Its target is unknown.

The sample taken for sequencing was CD8+ T cells from PBMCs. The genes are TRBV7-9 and TRBJ2-1; 7 bases are shared with TRBD2. The clonotype was recovered from a human donor in good health (CMV status not recorded). Some clones in this sample may be carry-over from other donors' samples. CDR3 amino acids: CASSRTRDNEQFF. The CDR3 bases are TGTGCCAGCAGTCGGACTAGAGACAATGAGCAGTTCTTC. The entire variable domain, with the rest obtained from reference TRBV7-9 and TRBJ2-1, is as follows: DTGVSQNPRHKITKRGQNVTFRCDPISEHNRLYWYRQTLGQGPEFLTYFQNEAQLEKSRLLSDRFSAERPKGSFSTLEIQRTEQGDSAMYLCASSRTRDNEQFFGPGTRLTVL.